This TCR beta chain appears in the sequencing data of a study of T cell responses to AZD1222 COVID-19 vaccine. Turning to the study itself: Whether given at about 4 or about 12 weeks, second doses were pooled.

Germline loops: CDR1 SGHVS, CDR2 FQNEAQ. The CDR3 extends over 16 amino acids. V was pared by 0 bases and J by 6 bases, with 9 bases of the junction left unmatched. Assay: immunoSEQ multiplex PCR; the TCRdb copy retains only in-frame clones and omits some. This table has tens of thousands of clones, about nine tenths appearing once. Study results and limitations: Spike-specific TCRs gained breadth and depth after people received two AZD1222 doses. Among those given AZD1222, only five or six were seropositive at baseline.

With respect to this clone: Its antigen is still unknown.

The chain combines TRBV7-8 with TRBJ1-2; 8 bases are a match to TRBD1. The input for sequencing was peripheral blood, taken on day 0 of AZD1222 vaccination. This TCR derives from an adult in good health. The chain's CDR3 is CASSLAETGAPNGYTF. The CDR3 nucleotides read TGTGCCAGCAGCTTAGCAGAGACAGGGGCACCGAATGGCTACACCTTC. Filled out from reference TRBV7-8 and TRBJ1-2, the complete variable domain reads GAGVSQSPRYKVAKRGQDVALRCDPISGHVSLFWYQQALGQGPEFLTYFQNEAQLDKSGLPSDRFFAERPEGSVSTLKIQRTQQEDSAVYLCASSLAETGAPNGYTFGSGTRLTVV.